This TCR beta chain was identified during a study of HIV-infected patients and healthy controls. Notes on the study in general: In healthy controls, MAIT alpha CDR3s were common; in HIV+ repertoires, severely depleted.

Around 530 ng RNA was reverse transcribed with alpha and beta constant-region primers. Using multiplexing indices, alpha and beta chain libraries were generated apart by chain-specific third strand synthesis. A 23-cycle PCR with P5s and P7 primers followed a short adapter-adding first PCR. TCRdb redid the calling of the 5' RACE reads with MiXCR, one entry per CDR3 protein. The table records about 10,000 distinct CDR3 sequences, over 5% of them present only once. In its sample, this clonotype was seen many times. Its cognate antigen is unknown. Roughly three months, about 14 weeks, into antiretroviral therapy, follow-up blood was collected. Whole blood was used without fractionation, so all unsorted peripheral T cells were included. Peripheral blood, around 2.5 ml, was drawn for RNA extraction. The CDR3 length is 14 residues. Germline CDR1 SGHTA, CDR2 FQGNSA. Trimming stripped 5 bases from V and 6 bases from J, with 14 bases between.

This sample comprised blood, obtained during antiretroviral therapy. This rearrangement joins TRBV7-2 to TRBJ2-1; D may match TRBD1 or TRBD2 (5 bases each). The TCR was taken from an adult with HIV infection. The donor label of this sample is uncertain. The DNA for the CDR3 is TGTGCCAGCAGCGAAACCGGGACCCTCAATGAGCAGTTCTTC. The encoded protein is CASSETGTLNEQFF.